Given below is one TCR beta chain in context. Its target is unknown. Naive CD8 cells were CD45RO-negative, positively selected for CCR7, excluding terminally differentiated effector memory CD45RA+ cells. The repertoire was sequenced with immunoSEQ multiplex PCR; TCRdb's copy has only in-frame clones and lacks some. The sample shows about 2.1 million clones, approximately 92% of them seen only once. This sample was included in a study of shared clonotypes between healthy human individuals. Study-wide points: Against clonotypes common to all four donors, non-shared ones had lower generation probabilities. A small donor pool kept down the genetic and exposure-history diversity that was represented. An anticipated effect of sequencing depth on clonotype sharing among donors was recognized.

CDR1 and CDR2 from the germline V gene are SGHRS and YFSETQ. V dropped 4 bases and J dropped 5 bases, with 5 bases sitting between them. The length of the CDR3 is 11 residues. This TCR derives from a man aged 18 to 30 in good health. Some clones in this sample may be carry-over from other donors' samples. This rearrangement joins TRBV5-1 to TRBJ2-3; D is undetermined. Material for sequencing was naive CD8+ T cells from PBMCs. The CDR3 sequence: CASSLKDTQYF. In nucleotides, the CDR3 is TGCGCCAGCAGCCTCAAAGATACGCAGTATTTT.